These T cell receptor beta chains were read from a single sample in a study of blood T cell repertoires in COVID-19. The method was immunoSEQ multiplex PCR; TCRdb's version includes in-frame clones alone and lacks a portion of them. The table has around 300,000 clones, roughly 90% seen once. Sequencing was carried out using PBMCs or T cells enriched from blood (not recorded which). These receptors all stem from a woman aged 25 to 39 who had recovered from COVID-19. CDR3s include the opening cysteine and the closing phenylalanine or tryptophan. D genes are given only for firm matches. A clone size is listed for some rows: how often the clone was seen (once, few, many), or a class if it is expanded.

>NA|NA|TRBJ1-2|TRBV5-1
TGCGCCAGCAGCTTGGCCACCATATACTCCTCGAACTATGGCTACACCTTC
CASSLATIYSSNYGYTF
>NA|NA|TRBJ1-1|TRBV7-6
TGTGCCAGCAGTTCATCGGGGTTTGCGTATGCTTTCTTT
CASSSSGFAYAFF
>NA|NA|TRBJ1-2|TRBV7-2
TGTGCCAGCAGCTTGGGAGACGGAAATGGCTACACCTTC
CASSLGDGNGYTF
>NA|NA|TRBJ1-2|TRBV29-1
TGCAGCGTTGAATCTTGGGGCAGTCAGGATGGCTACACCTTC
CSVESWGSQDGYTF
>NA|once|TRBJ1-1|TRBV6-2/TRBV6-3
TGTGCCAGCAGCTTAGTATTGAACACTGAAGCTTTCTTT
CASSLVLNTEAFF
>NA|NA|TRBJ2-7|TRBV6-5
TGTGCCAGCAGTTACTCAGGGGACAGCGGGAGCTACGAGCAGTACTTC
CASSYSGDSGSYEQYF
>TRBD2|NA|TRBJ2-7|TRBV5-1
TGCGCCAGCAGCGGGACTAGCGGGATGGGTGAGCAGTACTTC
CASSGTSGMGEQYF
>NA|NA|TRBJ1-3|TRBV15
TGTGCCACCAGCAGTCGGGGAAACACCATATATTTT
CATSSRGNTIYF
>NA|once|TRBJ2-7|TRBV19
TGTGCCAAACCCGGGGAAAGCTACGAGCAGTACTTC
CAKPGESYEQYF
>TRBD2|NA|TRBJ2-7|TRBV9
TGTGCCAGCAGCCCTTCGGGACTAAGCTCCTACGAGCAGTACTTC
CASSPSGLSSYEQYF
>NA|NA|TRBJ2-3|TRBV5-1
TGCGCCAGCAGCTTGACTAAGACTGGCCCTAGCACAGATACGCAGTATTTT
CASSLTKTGPSTDTQYF
>NA|once|TRBJ2-3|TRBV9
TGTGCCAGCAGCGTAGTAGCAGGGGCCGGCACAGATACGCAGTATTTT
CASSVVAGAGTDTQYF
>TRBD2|NA|TRBJ2-1|TRBV13
TGTGCCAGCAGCTCCCTAGCGGGGACCTACAATGAGCAGTTCTTC
CASSSLAGTYNEQFF
>NA|NA|TRBJ2-7|TRBV5-1
TGCGCCAGCAAAGATGGTGGCTCTTCCTCCTACGAGCAGTACTTC
CASKDGGSSSYEQYF
>TRBD1|NA|TRBJ1-6|TRBV27
TGTGCCAGCAGTCTAAACAGGGGGCGAAATTCACCCCTCCACTTT
CASSLNRGRNSPLHF
>TRBD2|NA|TRBJ2-1|TRBV9
TGTGCCAGCAGCGTAGTAGGGACTAGCGGGATAACGTTGTTCTTC
CASSVVGTSGITLFF
>NA|once|TRBJ1-1|TRBV4-3
TGCGCCAGCAGCCAAGGATCGACAGCGAACACTGAAGCTTTCTTT
CASSQGSTANTEAFF
>NA|NA|TRBJ1-1|TRBV19
TGTGCCAGTAGTAGGGAGGCGTCCACTGAAGCTTTCTTT
CASSREASTEAFF
>NA|NA|TRBJ1-2|TRBV29-1
TGCAGCGTTGACCCCCCGCCCCAGACTTCTAACTATGGCTACACCTTC
CSVDPPPQTSNYGYTF
>NA|NA|TRBJ2-6|TRBV5-6
TGTGCCAGCAGCTTTGGCGGGGTAATTCTAGGCTCTGGGGCCAACGTCCTGACTTTC
CASSFGGVILGSGANVLTF
>TRBD1|few|TRBJ1-4|TRBV27
TGTGCCAGTTCAGACAGGGGGGCCGCGGTCCCCGAAAAACTGTTTTTT
CASSDRGAAVPEKLFF
>NA|NA|TRBJ1-2|TRBV4-1
TGCGCCAGCAGCCAAGGGCAATGGGGGGACTATGGCTACACCTTC
CASSQGQWGDYGYTF
>TRBD2|NA|TRBJ2-1|TRBV6-6
TGTGCCAGCAGTTACTCCGAGGGACTAGCGGTAAATGAGCAGTTCTTC
CASSYSEGLAVNEQFF
>NA|NA|TRBJ2-7|TRBV28
TGTGCCAGCAGTTTCTCGTACGAGCAGTACTTC
CASSFSYEQYF
>NA|NA|TRBJ2-7|TRBV4-2
TGTGCCAGCAGCCAAGGCTCGAGCGGCTCTTTTGTCGAGCAGTACTTC
CASSQGSSGSFVEQYF
>NA|NA|TRBJ1-5|TRBV28
TGTGCCAGCAGTTTGTCCTATATGAGCAATCAGCCCCAGCATTTT
CASSLSYMSNQPQHF
>NA|NA|TRBJ2-7|TRBV29-1
TGCAGCGTCGGTGGCGGCTCCTACGAGCAGTACTTC
CSVGGGSYEQYF
>NA|NA|TRBJ1-2|TRBV19
TGTGCCAGTAGTATAGATGGGCAGATCTATGGCTACACCTTC
CASSIDGQIYGYTF
>TRBD1|NA|TRBJ1-6|TRBV6-5
TGTGCCAGCAGGGCACAGGGGAATTCACCCCTCCACTTT
CASRAQGNSPLHF